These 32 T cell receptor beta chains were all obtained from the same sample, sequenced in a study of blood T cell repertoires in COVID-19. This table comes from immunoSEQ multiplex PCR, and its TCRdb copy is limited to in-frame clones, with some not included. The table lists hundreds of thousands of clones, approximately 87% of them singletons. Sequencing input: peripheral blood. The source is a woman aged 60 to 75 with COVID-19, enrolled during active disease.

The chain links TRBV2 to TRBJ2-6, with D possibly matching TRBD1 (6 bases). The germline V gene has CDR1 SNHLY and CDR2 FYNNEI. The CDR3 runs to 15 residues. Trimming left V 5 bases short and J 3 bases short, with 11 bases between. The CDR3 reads CASSKTGIGANVLTF. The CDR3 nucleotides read TGTGCCAGCAGTAAGACAGGAATTGGGGCCAACGTCCTGACTTTC.

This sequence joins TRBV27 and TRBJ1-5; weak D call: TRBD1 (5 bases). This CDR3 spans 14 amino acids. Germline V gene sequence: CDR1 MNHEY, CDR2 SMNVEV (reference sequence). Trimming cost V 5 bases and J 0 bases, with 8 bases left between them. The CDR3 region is CASSARVSNQPQHF. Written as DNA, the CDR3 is TGTGCCAGCAGTGCCAGGGTTAGCAATCAGCCCCAGCATTTT.

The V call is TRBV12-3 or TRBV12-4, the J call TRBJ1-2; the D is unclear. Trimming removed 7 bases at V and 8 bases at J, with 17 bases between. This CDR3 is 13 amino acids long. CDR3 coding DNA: TGTGCCAGCACCTCTAAACTAGTGGGGGGCTACACCTTC. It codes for CASTSKLVGGYTF.

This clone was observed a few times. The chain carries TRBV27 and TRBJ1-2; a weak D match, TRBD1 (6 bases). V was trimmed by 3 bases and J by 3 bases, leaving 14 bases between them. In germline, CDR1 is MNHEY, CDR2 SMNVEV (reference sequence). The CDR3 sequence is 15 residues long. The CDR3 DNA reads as TGTGCCAGCAGTTTGGCTGGCGGGGGCCACTATGGCTACACCTTC. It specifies CASSLAGGGHYGYTF.

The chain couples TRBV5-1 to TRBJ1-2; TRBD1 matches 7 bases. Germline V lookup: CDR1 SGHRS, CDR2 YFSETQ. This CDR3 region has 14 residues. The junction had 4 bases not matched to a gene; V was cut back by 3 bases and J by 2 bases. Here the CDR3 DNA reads TGCGCCAGCAGCTGGGGACAGCCCAACTATGGCTACACCTTC. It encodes CASSWGQPNYGYTF. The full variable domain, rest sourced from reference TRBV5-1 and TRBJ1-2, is KAGVTQTPRYLIKTRGQQVTLSCSPISGHRSVSWYQQTPGQGLQFLFEYFSETQRNKGNFPGRFSGRQFSNSRSEMNVSTLELGDSALYLCASSWGQPNYGYTFGSGTRLTVV.

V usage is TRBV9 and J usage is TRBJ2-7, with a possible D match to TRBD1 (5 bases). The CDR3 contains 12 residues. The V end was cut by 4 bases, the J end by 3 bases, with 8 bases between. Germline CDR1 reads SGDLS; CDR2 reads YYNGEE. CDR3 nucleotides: TGTGCCAGCAGCCTAGACAGCTACGAGCAGTACTTC. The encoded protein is CASSLDSYEQYF.

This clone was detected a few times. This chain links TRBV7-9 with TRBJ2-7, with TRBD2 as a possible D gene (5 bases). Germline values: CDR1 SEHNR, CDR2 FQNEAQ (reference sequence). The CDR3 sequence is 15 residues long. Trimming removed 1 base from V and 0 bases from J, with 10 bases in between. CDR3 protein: CASSLVGVSSYEQYF. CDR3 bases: TGTGCCAGCAGCTTAGTCGGGGTCAGCTCCTACGAGCAGTACTTC.

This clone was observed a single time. The CDR3: CASSPTHRGYYGYTF. The DNA for the CDR3 is TGTGCCAGTAGTCCAACTCACAGGGGTTACTATGGCTACACCTTC. The genes are TRBV19 and TRBJ1-2, with TRBD1 identical over 7 bases. The CDR3 sequence is 15 residues long. Germline CDR1 LNHDA, CDR2 SQIVND (reference sequence). The junction had 9 bases not matched to a gene; V was cut back by 5 bases and J by 3 bases.

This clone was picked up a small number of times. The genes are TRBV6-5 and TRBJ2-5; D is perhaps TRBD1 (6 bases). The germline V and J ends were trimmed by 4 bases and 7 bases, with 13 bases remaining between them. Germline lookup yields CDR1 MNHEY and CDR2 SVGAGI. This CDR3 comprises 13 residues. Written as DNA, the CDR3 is TGTGCCAGCAGTTTGGACAGCCTGGGGACCCAGTACTTC. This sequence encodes CASSLDSLGTQYF.

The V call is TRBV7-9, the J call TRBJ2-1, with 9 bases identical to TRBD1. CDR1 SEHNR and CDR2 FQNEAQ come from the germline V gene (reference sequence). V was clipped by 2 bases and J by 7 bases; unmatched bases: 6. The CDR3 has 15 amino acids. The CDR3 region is CASSLRDRAWNEQFF. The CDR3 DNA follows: TGTGCCAGCAGCTTACGGGACAGGGCGTGGAATGAGCAGTTCTTC.

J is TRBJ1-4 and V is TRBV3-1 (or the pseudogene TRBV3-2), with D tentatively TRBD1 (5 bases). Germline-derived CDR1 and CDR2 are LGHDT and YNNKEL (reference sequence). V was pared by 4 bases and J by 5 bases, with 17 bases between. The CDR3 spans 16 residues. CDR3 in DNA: TGTGCCAGCAGCCGGGTCAGGATGGGGCCAAATGAAAAACTGTTTTTT. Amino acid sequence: CASSRVRMGPNEKLFF.

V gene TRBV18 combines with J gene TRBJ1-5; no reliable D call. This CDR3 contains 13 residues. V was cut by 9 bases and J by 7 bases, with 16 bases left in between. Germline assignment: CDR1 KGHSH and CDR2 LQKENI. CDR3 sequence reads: CASQETGGQPQHF. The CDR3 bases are TGTGCCAGTCAGGAGACGGGAGGCCAGCCCCAGCATTTT.

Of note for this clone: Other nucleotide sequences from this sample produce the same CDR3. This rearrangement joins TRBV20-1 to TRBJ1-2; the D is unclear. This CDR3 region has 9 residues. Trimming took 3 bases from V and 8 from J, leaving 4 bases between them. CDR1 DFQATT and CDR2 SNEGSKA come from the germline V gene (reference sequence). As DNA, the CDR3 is TGCAGTGCTAGTCTCGGCTACACCTTC. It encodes CSASLGYTF.

The CDR3 DNA sequence: TGCGCCAGCAGCTTGTCTCCAGGGGCGAACACTGAAGCTTTCTTT. Its translation: CASSLSPGANTEAFF. This chain joins TRBV5-1 and TRBJ1-1; a possible D gene is TRBD1 (6 bases). This CDR3 comprises 15 residues. Germline loops: CDR1 SGHRS, CDR2 YFSETQ. Trimming removed 1 base at V and 1 base at J, with 11 bases between.

For the CDR3, the DNA is TGTGCCACCAGCAGAGATGCAGTCCAAGGAAACACCATATATTTT. Amino acid sequence: CATSRDAVQGNTIYF. The chain carries TRBV15 and TRBJ1-3; D ambiguous. Looked up from germline, CDR1 is LNHNV and CDR2 is YYDKDF (reference sequence). CDR3 length: 15 amino acids. Trimming shortened V by 0 bases and J by 4 bases, and 10 bases separated the two germline ends.

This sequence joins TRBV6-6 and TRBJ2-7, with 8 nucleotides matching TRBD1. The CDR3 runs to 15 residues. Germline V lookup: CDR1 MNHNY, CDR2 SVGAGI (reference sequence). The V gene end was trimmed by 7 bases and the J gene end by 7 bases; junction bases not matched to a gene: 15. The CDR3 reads CASNSPKITGGEQYF. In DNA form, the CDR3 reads TGTGCCAGCAACTCACCGAAAATAACAGGGGGGGAGCAGTACTTC.

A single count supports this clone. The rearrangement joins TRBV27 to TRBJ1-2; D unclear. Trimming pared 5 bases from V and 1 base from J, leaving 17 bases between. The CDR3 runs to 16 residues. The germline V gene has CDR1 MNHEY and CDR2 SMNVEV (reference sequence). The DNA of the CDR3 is TGTGCCAGCAGTCCTTGGGCGAGTCAGAGTAACTATGGCTACACCTTC. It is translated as CASSPWASQSNYGYTF.

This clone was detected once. The CDR3 here is CASSSRVGEDEQFF. In DNA form, the CDR3 reads TGTGCCAGCAGCTCGAGGGTTGGGGAGGATGAGCAGTTCTTC. The rearrangement joins TRBV7-9 to TRBJ2-1; D possibly corresponds to TRBD2 (6 bases). This CDR3 comprises 14 residues. CDR1 is SEHNR, CDR2 FQNEAQ, per germline (reference sequence). The V gene lost 4 bases and the J gene lost 8 bases, with 15 bases spanning the gap.

CDR3: CASSAAGGLVTQYF. The DNA of the CDR3 is TGTGCCAGCAGCGCCGCGGGGGGGCTAGTTACGCAGTATTTT. The rearrangement links TRBV9 to TRBJ2-3; 9 positions match TRBD2. V lost 3 bases to trimming and J lost 8 bases; unmatched junction nucleotides: 7. CDR1 and CDR2 from the germline V gene are SGDLS and YYNGEE. The CDR3 loop spans 14 amino acids.

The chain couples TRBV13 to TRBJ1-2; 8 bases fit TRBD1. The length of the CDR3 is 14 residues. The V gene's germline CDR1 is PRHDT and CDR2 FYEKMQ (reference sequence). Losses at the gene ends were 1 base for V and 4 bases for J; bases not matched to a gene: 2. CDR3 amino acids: CASSLDTGGYGYTF. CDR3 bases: TGTGCCAGCAGCTTAGATACAGGGGGCTATGGCTACACCTTC.

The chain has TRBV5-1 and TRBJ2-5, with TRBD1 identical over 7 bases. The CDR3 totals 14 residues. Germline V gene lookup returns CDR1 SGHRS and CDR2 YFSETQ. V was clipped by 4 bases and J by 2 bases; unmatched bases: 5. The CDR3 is CASSEQGVQETQYF. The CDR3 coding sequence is TGCGCCAGCAGCGAGCAGGGGGTACAAGAGACCCAGTACTTC.

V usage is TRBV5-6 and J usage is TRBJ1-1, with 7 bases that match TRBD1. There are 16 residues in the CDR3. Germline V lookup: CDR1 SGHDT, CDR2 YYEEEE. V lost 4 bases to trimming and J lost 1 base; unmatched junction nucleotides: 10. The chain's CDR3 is CASSLGWTGTNTEAFF. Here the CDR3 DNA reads TGTGCCAGCAGCCTGGGATGGACAGGCACGAACACTGAAGCTTTCTTT. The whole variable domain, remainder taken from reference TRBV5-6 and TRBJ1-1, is DAGVTQSPTHLIKTRGQQVTLRCSPKSGHDTVSWYQQALGQGPQFIFQYYEEEERQRGNFPDRFSGHQFPNYSSELNVNALLLGDSALYLCASSLGWTGTNTEAFFGQGTRLTVV.

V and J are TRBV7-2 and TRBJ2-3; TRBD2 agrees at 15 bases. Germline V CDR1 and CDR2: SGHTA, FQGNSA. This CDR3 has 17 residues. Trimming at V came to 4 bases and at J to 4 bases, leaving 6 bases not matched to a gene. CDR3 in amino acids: CASSSGLAGGPSDTQYF. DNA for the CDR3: TGTGCCAGCAGCTCCGGACTAGCGGGGGGGCCCTCAGATACGCAGTATTTT.

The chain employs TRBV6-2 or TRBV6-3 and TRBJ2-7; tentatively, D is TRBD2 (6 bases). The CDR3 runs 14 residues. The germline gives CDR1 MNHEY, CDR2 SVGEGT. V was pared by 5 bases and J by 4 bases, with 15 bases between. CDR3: CASSDPGGRYEQYF. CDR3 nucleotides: TGTGCCAGCAGTGACCCCGGGGGAAGGTACGAGCAGTACTTC.

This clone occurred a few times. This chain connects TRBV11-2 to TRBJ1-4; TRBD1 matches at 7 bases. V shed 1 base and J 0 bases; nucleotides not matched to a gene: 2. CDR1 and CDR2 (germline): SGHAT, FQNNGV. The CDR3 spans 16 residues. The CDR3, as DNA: TGTGCCAGCAGCTTAGGAGGGGGCGCAACTAATGAAAAACTGTTTTTT. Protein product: CASSLGGGATNEKLFF.

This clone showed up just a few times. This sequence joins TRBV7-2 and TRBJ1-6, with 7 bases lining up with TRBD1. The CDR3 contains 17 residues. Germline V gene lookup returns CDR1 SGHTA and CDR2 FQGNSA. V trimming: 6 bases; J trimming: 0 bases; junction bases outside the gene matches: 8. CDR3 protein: CASSLRQGSSYNSPLHF. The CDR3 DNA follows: TGTGCCAGCAGTCTAAGACAGGGAAGCTCCTATAATTCACCCCTCCACTTT.

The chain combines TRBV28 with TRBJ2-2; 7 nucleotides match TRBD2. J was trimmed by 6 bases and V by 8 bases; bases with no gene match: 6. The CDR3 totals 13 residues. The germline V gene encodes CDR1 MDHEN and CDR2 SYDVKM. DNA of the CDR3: TGTGCCAGCGGGGGGGGAACCGCCGGGGAGCTGTTTTTT. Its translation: CASGGGTAGELFF.

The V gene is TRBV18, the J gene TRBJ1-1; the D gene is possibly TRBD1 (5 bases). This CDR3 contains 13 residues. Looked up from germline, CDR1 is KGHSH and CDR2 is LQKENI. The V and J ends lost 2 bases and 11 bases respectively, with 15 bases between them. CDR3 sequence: CASSPNLGEGAFF. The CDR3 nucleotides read TGTGCCAGCTCACCAAACTTAGGGGAAGGGGCTTTCTTT.

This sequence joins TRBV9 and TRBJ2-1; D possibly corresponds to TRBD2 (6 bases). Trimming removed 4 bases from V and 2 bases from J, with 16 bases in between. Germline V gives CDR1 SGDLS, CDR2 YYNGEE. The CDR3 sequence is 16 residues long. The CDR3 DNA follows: TGTGCCAGCAGCCCGCGGGGAACCCCGCCCTACAATGAGCAGTTCTTC. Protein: CASSPRGTPPYNEQFF. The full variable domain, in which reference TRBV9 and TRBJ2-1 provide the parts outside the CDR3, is DSGVTQTPKHLITATGQRVTLRCSPRSGDLSVYWYQQSLDQGLQFLIQYYNGEERAKGNILERFSAQQFPDLHSELNLSSLELGDSALYFCASSPRGTPPYNEQFFGPGTRLTVL.

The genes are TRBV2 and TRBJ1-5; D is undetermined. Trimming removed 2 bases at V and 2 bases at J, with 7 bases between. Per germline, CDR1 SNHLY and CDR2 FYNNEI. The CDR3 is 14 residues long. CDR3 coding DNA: TGTGCCAGCAGTGAAAGCGGACGCAATCAGCCCCAGCATTTT. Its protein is CASSESGRNQPQHF.

The CDR3 region has the DNA TGCGCCAGCAGTTCCCAGGGCACAGATACGCAGTATTTT. This codes for CASSSQGTDTQYF. The chain joins TRBV5-1 to TRBJ2-3; D gene ambiguous. Between the trimmed V and J ends, which lost 5 bases and 1 base, there was a span of 8 bases. CDR1 SGHRS and CDR2 YFSETQ come from the germline V gene. This CDR3 comprises 13 residues.

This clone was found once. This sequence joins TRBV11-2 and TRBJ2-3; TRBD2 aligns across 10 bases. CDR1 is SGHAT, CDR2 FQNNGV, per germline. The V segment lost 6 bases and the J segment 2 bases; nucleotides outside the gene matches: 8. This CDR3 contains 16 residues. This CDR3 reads CASSRRTSGVTDTQYF. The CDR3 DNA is TGTGCCAGCAGTAGAAGGACTAGCGGTGTCACAGATACGCAGTATTTT.